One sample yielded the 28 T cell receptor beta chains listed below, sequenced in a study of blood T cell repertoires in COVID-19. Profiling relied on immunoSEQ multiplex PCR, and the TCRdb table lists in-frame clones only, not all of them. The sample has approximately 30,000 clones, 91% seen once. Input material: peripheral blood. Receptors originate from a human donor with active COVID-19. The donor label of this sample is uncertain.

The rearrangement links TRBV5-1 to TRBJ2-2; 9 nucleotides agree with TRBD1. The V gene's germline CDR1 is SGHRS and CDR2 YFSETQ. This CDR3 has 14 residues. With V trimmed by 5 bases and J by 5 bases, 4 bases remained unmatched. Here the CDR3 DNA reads TGCGCCAGCAGTCGACAGGGGGGTACCGGGGAGCTGTTTTTT. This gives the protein CASSRQGGTGELFF. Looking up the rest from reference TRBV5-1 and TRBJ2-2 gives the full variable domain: KAGVTQTPRYLIKTRGQQVTLSCSPISGHRSVSWYQQTPGQGLQFLFEYFSETQRNKGNFPGRFSGRQFSNSRSEMNVSTLELGDSALYLCASSRQGGTGELFFGEGSRLTVL.

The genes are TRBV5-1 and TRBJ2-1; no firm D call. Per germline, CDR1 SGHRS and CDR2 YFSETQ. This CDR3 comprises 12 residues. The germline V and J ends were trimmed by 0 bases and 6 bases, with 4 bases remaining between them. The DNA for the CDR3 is TGCGCCAGCAGCTTGGATCTCAATGAGCAGTTCTTC. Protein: CASSLDLNEQFF.

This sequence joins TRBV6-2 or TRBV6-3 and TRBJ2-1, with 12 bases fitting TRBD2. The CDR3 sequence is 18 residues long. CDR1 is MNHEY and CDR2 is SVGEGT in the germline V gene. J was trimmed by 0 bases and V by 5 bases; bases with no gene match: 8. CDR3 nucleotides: TGTGCCAGCAGTCTACTAGCGGGGGGCCTCAGCTCCTACAATGAGCAGTTCTTC. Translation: CASSLLAGGLSSYNEQFF.

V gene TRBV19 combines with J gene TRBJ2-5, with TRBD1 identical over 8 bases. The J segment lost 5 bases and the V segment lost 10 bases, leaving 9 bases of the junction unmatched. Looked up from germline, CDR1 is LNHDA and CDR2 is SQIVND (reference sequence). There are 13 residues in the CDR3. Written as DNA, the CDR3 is TGTGCCAAGAGGACAGGGTTAGGCGAGACCCAGTACTTC. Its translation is CAKRTGLGETQYF.

This chain's CDR3 is CASSIDGRGGQETQYF. The CDR3 DNA follows: TGTGCCAGTAGTATAGACGGGCGGGGGGGCCAAGAGACCCAGTACTTC. V is TRBV19 and J is TRBJ2-5; 9 nucleotides line up with TRBD2. V lost 0 bases and J lost 1; bases outside the gene matches: 3. CDR1 is LNHDA, CDR2 SQIVND, per germline (reference sequence). The CDR3 totals 16 residues.

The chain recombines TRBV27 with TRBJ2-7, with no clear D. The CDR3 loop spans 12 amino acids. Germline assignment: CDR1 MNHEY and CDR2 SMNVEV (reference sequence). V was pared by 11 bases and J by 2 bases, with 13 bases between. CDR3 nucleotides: TGTGCCGCCGGGTCCATGGCCTACGAGCAGTACTTC. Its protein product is CAAGSMAYEQYF.

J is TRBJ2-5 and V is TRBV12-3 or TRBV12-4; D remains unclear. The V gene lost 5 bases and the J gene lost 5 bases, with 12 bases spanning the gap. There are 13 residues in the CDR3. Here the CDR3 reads CASSQDWVETQYF. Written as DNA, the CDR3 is TGTGCCAGCAGTCAAGACTGGGTCGAGACCCAGTACTTC.

For the CDR3, the DNA is TGTGCCAGCAGGGGGGGGAATAGCCGGCAAGAGACCCAGTACTTC. Protein sequence: CASRGGNSRQETQYF. The chain employs TRBV27 and TRBJ2-5; the match to TRBD2 covers 7 bases. Trimming cost V 6 bases and J 2 bases; bases outside gene matches: 9. CDR1 and CDR2 from the germline V gene are MNHEY and SMNVEV (reference sequence). The CDR3 is 15 residues long.

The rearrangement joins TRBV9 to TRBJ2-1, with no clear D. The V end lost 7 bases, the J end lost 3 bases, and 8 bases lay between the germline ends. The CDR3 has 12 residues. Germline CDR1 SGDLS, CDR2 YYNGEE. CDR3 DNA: TGTGCCAGCTCAGAAAACTACAATGAGCAGTTCTTC. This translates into CASSENYNEQFF.

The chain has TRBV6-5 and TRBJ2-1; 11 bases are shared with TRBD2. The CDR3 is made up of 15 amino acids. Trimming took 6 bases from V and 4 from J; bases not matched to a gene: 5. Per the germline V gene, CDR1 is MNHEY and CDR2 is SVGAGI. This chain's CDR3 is CASRLTSGAYNEQFF. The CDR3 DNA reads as TGTGCCAGCAGATTGACTAGCGGGGCTTACAATGAGCAGTTCTTC.

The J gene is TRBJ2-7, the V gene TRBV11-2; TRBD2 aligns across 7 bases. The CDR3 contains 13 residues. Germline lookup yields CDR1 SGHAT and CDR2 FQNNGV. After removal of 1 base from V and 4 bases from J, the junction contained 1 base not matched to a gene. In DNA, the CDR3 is TGTGCCAGCAGCTTAGGGGGGGGGTACGAGCAGTACTTC. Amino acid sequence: CASSLGGGYEQYF.

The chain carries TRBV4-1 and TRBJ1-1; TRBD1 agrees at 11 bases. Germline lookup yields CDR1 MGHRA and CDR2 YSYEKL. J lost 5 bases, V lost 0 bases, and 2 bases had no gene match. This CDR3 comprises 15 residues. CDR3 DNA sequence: TGCGCCAGCAGCCAAGAGGACAGGGGGCGGACTGAAGCTTTCTTT. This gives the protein CASSQEDRGRTEAFF.

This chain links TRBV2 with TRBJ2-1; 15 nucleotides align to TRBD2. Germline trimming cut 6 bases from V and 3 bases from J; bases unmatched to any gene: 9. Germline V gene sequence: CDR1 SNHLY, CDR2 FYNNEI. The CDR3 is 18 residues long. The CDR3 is CASSPWTSGGASYNEQFF. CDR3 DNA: TGTGCCAGCAGCCCCTGGACTAGCGGGGGGGCCAGCTACAATGAGCAGTTCTTC.

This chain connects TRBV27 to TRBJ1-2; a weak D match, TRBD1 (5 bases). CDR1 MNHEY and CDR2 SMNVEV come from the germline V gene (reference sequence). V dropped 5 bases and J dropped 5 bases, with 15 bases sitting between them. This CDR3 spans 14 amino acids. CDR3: CASSPPPRAYGYTF. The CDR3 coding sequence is TGTGCCAGCAGTCCGCCACCCAGGGCGTATGGCTACACCTTC.

This chain's CDR3 is CASSLDYWPGDPTNQETQYF. CDR3 in DNA: TGTGCCAGCAGCTTAGATTATTGGCCAGGGGACCCCACCAACCAAGAGACCCAGTACTTC. This sequence joins TRBV11-2 and TRBJ2-5, with a possible D match to TRBD1 (6 bases). The germline CDR1 and CDR2 sequences are SGHAT and FQNNGV. The CDR3 has 20 amino acids. The V end was cut by 0 bases, the J end by 0 bases, with 23 bases between.

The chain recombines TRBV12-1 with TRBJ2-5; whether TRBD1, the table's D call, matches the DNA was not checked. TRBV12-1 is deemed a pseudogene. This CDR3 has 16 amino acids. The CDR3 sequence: CASSFAHRGGGETQYF. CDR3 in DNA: TGTGCCAGCAGCTTTGCCCACAGGGGTGGGGGAGAGACCCAGTACTTC.

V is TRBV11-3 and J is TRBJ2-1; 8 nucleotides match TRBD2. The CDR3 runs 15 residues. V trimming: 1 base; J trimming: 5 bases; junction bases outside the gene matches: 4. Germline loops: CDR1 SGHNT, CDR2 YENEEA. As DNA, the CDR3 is TGTGCCAGCAGCTTAGGATTAGCGGGGAACAATGAGCAGTTCTTC. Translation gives CASSLGLAGNNEQFF.

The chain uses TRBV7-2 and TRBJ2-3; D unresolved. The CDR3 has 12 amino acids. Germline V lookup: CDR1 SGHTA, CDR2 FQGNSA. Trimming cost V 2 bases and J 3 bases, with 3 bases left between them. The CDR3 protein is CASSLLTDTQYF. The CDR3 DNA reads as TGTGCCAGCAGCTTACTTACAGATACGCAGTATTTT.

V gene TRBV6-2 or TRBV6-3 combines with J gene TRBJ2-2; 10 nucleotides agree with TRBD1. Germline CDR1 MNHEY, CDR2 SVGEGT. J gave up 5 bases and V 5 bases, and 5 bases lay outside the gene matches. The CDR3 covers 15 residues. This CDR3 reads CASSTRDRGTGELFF. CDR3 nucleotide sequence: TGTGCCAGCAGTACCCGGGACAGGGGAACCGGGGAGCTGTTTTTT.

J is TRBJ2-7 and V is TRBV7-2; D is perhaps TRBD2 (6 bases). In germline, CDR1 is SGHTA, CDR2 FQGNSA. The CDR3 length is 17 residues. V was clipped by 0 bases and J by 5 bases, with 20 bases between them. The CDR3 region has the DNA TGTGCCAGCAGCTTAGCCCCGGCAGCGGAGGGTCATGACGAGCAGTACTTC. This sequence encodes CASSLAPAAEGHDEQYF.

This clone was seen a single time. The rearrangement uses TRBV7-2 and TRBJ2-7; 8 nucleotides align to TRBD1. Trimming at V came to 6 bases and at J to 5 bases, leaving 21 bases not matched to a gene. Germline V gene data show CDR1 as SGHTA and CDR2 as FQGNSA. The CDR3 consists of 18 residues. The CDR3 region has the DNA TGTGCCAGCAGTCCAGCGTTAGGGGGGACAGGCAGTCCCGACGAGCAGTACTTC. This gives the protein CASSPALGGTGSPDEQYF.

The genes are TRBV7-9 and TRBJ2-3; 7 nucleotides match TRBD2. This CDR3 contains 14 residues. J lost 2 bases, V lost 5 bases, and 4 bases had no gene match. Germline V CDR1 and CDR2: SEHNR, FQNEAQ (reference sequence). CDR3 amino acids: CASSGEGSTDTQYF. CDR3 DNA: TGTGCCAGCAGCGGGGAGGGTTCCACAGATACGCAGTATTTT. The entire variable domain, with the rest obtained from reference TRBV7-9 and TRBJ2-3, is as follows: DTGVSQNPRHKITKRGQNVTFRCDPISEHNRLYWYRQTLGQGPEFLTYFQNEAQLEKSRLLSDRFSAERPKGSFSTLEIQRTEQGDSAMYLCASSGEGSTDTQYFGPGTRLTVL.

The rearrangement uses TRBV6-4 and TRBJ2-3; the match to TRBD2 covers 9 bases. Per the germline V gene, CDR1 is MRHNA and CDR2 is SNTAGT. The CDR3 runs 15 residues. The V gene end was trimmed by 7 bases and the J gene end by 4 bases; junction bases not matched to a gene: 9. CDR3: CASTPGTSIADTQYF. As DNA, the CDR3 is TGTGCCAGCACCCCGGGGACTAGCATCGCAGATACGCAGTATTTT.

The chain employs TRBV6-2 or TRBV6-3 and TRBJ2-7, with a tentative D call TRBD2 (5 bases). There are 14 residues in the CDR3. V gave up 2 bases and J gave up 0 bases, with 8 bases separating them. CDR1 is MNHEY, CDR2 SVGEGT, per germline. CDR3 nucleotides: TGTGCCAGCAGTTACCCGGGGTTCTCCTACGAGCAGTACTTC. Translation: CASSYPGFSYEQYF.

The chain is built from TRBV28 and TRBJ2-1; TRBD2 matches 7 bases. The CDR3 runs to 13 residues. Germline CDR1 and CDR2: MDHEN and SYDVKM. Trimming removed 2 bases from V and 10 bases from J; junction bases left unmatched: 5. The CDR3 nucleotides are TGTGCCAGCAGTTTAATGGTGGGAGGGGAGCAGTTCTTC. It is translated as CASSLMVGGEQFF.

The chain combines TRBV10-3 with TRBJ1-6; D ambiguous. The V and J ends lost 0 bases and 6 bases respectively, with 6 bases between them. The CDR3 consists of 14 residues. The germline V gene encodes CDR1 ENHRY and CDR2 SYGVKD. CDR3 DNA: TGTGCCATCAGTGAGTCAACGGGTAATTCACCCCTCCACTTT. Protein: CAISESTGNSPLHF.

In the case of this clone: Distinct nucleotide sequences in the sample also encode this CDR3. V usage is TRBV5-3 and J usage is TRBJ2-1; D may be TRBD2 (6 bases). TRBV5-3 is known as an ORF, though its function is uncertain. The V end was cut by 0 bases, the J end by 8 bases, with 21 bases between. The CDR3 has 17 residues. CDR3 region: CARSLGSGNFPGHEQFF. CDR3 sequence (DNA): TGTGCCAGAAGCTTGGGTAGCGGTAATTTCCCGGGGCATGAGCAGTTCTTC.

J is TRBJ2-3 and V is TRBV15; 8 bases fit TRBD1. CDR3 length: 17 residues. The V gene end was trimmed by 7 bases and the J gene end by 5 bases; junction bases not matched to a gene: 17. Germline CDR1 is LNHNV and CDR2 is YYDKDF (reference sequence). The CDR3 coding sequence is TGTGCCACCAATACCATCTCCGGGGCAGGGGGCAGAGATACGCAGTATTTT. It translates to CATNTISGAGGRDTQYF.